The rows below give T cell receptor beta chains drawn from one sample of a study of blood T cell repertoires in COVID-19. The table came from immunoSEQ multiplex PCR; TCRdb's copy has only in-frame clones and leaves some out. This sample has 200,000 to 250,000 clones, with 86% found just once. Sequenced: PBMCs or T cells enriched from blood (not recorded which). The source of these receptors is a middle-aged woman with acute COVID-19. Each CDR3 is given with its conserved first and last residue. Fields, in order: V gene, clone size, J gene, D gene, CDR3 protein, CDR3 DNA. The D gene is left open where the match is weak. Clone size is given for some rows only: seen once, a few or many times, or a class if the clone is expanded.

>TRBV5-4|NA|TRBJ2-1|NA
CASSLAGNRNEQFF
TGTGCCAGCAGCTTGGCGGGGAATAGGAATGAGCAGTTCTTC
>TRBV7-3|few|TRBJ2-2|TRBD2
CASSLKTSGPNTGELFF
TGTGCCAGCAGCTTAAAAACTAGCGGGCCGAACACCGGGGAGCTGTTTTTT
>TRBV7-8|NA|TRBJ1-4|TRBD1
CASSLVRGMTGNDEKLFF
TGTGCCAGCAGCTTAGTTCGCGGGATGACAGGGAACGATGAAAAACTGTTTTTT
>TRBV27|NA|TRBJ1-2|TRBD1
CASSSDDRGGYGYTF
TGTGCCAGCAGTTCGGACGACAGGGGCGGCTATGGCTACACCTTC
>TRBV19|once|TRBJ1-1|NA
CASSPTRGGGSTEAFF
TGTGCCAGTAGTCCAACGCGAGGGGGGGGCTCTACTGAAGCTTTCTTT
>TRBV19|NA|TRBJ2-7|NA
CASRAPGGESSYEQYF
TGTGCCAGTAGGGCTCCTGGCGGCGAGAGCTCCTACGAGCAGTACTTC
>TRBV18|NA|TRBJ2-5|NA
CASSPVSGQQETQYF
TGTGCCAGCTCACCAGTCAGTGGGCAGCAAGAGACCCAGTACTTC
>TRBV7-2|NA|TRBJ2-2|TRBD1
CASSQGQGYTGELFF
TGTGCCAGCAGCCAGGGACAGGGGTACACCGGGGAGCTGTTTTTT
>TRBV2|NA|TRBJ2-7|NA
CASTPAYEQYF
TGTGCCAGCACCCCCGCCTACGAGCAGTACTTC
>TRBV3-1/TRBV3-2|few|TRBJ1-3|TRBD1
CASSRGTGGGNTIYF
TGTGCCAGCAGCCGAGGGACAGGGGGGGGAAACACCATATATTTT
>TRBV7-2|few|TRBJ1-2|NA
CASSLSYEVHYGYTF
TGTGCCAGCAGCCTCTCTTACGAGGTTCACTATGGCTACACCTTC
>TRBV6-5|NA|TRBJ1-1|TRBD1
CASSYWAGGNTEAFF
TGTGCCAGCAGTTACTGGGCAGGGGGGAACACTGAAGCTTTCTTT
>TRBV7-2|NA|TRBJ1-6|NA
CASSLDRTANSPLHF
TGTGCCAGCAGCTTAGATCGGACAGCTAATTCACCCCTCCACTTT
>TRBV19|NA|TRBJ2-1|NA
CASSIVNNEQFF
TGTGCCAGTAGTATAGTTAACAATGAGCAGTTCTTC
>TRBV27|NA|TRBJ1-5|TRBD1
CASSGTGHSNQPQHF
TGTGCCAGCAGTGGGACAGGGCATAGCAATCAGCCCCAGCATTTT
>TRBV5-6|NA|TRBJ1-3|NA
CASSLFGGIGDTIYF
TGTGCCAGCAGTTTGTTCGGGGGGATTGGGGACACCATATATTTT
>TRBV2|once|TRBJ1-3|TRBD1
CASSEAGTGGNTIYF
TGTGCCAGCAGTGAAGCAGGGACAGGGGGCAACACCATATATTTT
>TRBV5-8|NA|TRBJ2-2|NA
CASSPGHLNTGELFF
TGTGCCAGCAGCCCGGGACACTTGAACACCGGGGAGCTGTTTTTT
>TRBV2|NA|TRBJ2-7|TRBD1
CASSEGPGQGPYEQYF
TGTGCCAGCAGTGAAGGCCCGGGACAGGGCCCCTACGAGCAGTACTTC
>TRBV6-2/TRBV6-3|NA|TRBJ2-7|TRBD2
CASSIAGGFYEQYF
TGTGCCAGCAGTATAGCGGGGGGTTTCTACGAGCAGTACTTC
>TRBV5-6|once|TRBJ2-3|NA
CASSFSRDTQYF
TGTGCCAGCAGCTTCTCGCGGGATACGCAGTATTTT
>TRBV12-5|NA|TRBJ2-2|NA
CASGLVTTSANTGELFF
TGTGCTAGTGGTTTGGTAACGACTTCAGCGAACACCGGGGAGCTGTTTTTT
>TRBV27|NA|TRBJ1-1|NA
CASSFGGAGNTEAFF
TGTGCCAGCAGTTTCGGCGGGGCAGGGAACACTGAAGCTTTCTTT
>TRBV19|NA|TRBJ2-5|NA
CASSILFQETQYF
TGTGCCAGTAGTATTCTGTTTCAAGAGACCCAGTACTTC
>TRBV15|NA|TRBJ1-1|NA
CATSRVVGGTEAFF
TGTGCCACCAGCAGAGTAGTGGGGGGCACTGAAGCTTTCTTT
>TRBV25-1|NA|TRBJ2-2|TRBD2
CASSESGRGANTGELFF
TGTGCCAGCAGTGAATCTGGGAGGGGCGCGAACACCGGGGAGCTGTTTTTT
>TRBV11-2|NA|TRBJ2-1|TRBD2
CASSLGPGGYEQFF
TGTGCCAGCAGCCTCGGCCCGGGGGGTTACGAGCAGTTCTTC
>TRBV6-5|NA|TRBJ1-5|TRBD1
CASRTTGEDQPQHF
TGTGCCAGCAGGACGACAGGGGAGGATCAGCCCCAGCATTTT
>TRBV19|NA|TRBJ1-5|TRBD1
CASSILKPDRDLGQPQHF
TGTGCCAGTAGTATCCTTAAACCGGACAGGGATTTGGGTCAGCCCCAGCATTTT
>TRBV5-4|NA|TRBJ2-7|NA
CASSLTGDSYEQYF
TGTGCCAGCAGCTTAACGGGGGACTCCTACGAGCAGTACTTC
>TRBV19|NA|TRBJ2-1|TRBD2
CASSIRLAGRGSYNEQFF
TGTGCCAGTAGTATTCGGCTAGCGGGGCGGGGATCCTACAATGAGCAGTTCTTC
>TRBV5-4|NA|TRBJ1-2|TRBD1
CASSWGDRGHPANYGYTF
TGTGCCAGCAGCTGGGGGGACAGGGGGCACCCGGCTAACTATGGCTACACCTTC
>TRBV19|NA|TRBJ1-2|NA
CASSIGQVINYGYTF
TGTGCCAGTAGTATAGGACAGGTTATTAACTATGGCTACACCTTC
>TRBV2|NA|TRBJ1-1|NA
CASTEAPEAFF
TGTGCCAGCACCGAGGCCCCTGAAGCTTTCTTT
>TRBV7-9|NA|TRBJ1-2|TRBD1
CASSRGTGYGYGYTF
TGTGCCAGCAGCCGGGGGACAGGGTATGGATATGGCTACACCTTC